The clone carrying this TCR beta chain was detected ten times or more. The antigen is unknown. The data belong to a study of Graves' ophthalmopathy and Graves' hyperthyroidism. The germline V gene encodes CDR1 SQVTM and CDR2 ANQGSEA. The CDR3 extends over 12 amino acids. Trimming cost V 4 bases and J 8 bases; bases outside gene matches: 6. General observations from the study: Blood also harbored most expanded thyroid clonotypes above 0.001 frequency.

Amplifying from RNA transcripts, the study obtained TCR beta CDR3 regions. The first round was an RT-PCR with HTBI primers, and the second round was a multiplex PCR. TCRdb recomputed calls from the multiplex PCR reads with MiXCR, one row per CDR3 protein. The data hold hundreds of thousands of distinct CDR3 sequences, with 21% observed a single time. The V and J genes are TRBV29-1 and TRBJ1-2; TRBD1 agrees at 8 bases. This sequence originates from a woman aged 18 to 35 with stable Graves' hyperthyroidism. The specimen was peripheral blood. CDR3 coding DNA: TGCAGCGTTGGTGGACAGGGTTTCGGCTACACCTTC. This translates into CSVGGQGFGYTF.